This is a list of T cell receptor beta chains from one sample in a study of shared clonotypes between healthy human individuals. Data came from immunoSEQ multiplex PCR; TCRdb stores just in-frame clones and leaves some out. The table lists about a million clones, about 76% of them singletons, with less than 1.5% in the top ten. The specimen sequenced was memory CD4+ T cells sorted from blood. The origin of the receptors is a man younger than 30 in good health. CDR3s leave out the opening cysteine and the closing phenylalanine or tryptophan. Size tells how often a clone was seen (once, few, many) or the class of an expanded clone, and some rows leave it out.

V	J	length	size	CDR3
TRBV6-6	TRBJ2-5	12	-	ASSYSIQGQTQY
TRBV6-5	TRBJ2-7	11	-	ASSYKRGYEQY
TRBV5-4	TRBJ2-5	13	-	ASSFPTGRGETQY
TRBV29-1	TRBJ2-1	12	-	SVSRDRSYNEQF
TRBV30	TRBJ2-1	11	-	AWSVLRANEQF
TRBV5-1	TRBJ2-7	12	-	ASTSSGTSYEQY
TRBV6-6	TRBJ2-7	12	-	ASSSSTARDEQY
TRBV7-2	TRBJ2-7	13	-	ASSLATGGEYEQY
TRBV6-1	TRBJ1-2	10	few	ASSMGYYGYT
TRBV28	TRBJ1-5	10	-	ASSLTHQPQH
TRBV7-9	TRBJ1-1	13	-	ASSSRVDKNTEAF
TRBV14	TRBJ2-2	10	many	ASSQTTGELF
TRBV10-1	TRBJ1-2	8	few	AEGRGCYT
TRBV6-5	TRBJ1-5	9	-	ASSNGQNQH
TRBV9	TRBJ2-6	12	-	ASSVVGGANVLT
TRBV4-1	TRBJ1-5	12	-	ASSQDPGNQPQH
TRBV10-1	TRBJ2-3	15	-	ASSESNSGGSSDTQY
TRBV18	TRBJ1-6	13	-	ASSTKGAESSPLH
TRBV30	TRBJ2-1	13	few	AWKNRGRAHNEQF
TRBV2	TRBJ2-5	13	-	ASSDRRTSGETQY
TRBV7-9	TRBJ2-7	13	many	ASSHAQSTTYEQY
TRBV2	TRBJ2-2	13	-	ASSSGTANTGELF
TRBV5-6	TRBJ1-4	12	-	ASSFRYTNEKLF
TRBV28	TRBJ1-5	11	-	ASISPGNQPQH
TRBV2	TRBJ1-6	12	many	ASSFTAYNSPLH
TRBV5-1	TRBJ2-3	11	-	ASSLGDTDTQY
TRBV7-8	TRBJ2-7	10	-	ASSQQGYEQY
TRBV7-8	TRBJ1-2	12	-	ASSLAGGNYGYT
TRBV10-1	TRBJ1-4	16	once	ASSPGTGGLRTNEKLF
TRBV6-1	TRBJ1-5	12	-	ASSESASNQPQH
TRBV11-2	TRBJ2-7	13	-	ASSTTAAGGYEQY
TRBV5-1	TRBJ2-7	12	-	ASSPSGGRYEQY
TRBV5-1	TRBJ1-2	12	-	ASSSGLSNYGYT
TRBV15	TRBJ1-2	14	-	ATSRSRETGNYGYT
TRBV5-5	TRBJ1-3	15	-	ASSPAVGLRSGNTIY
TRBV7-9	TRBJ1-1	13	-	ASSPGQGQNTEAF
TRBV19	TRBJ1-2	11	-	ASSIQGALGYT
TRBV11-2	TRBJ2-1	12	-	ASSPQTGSNEQF
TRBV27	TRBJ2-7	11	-	ASRSSGGNEQY
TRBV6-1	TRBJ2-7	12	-	ASTLGREAYEQY
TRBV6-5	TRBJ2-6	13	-	ASNDRGTGANVLT
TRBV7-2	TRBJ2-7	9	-	ASSSHYEQY
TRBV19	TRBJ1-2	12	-	ASRQTGAGYGYT
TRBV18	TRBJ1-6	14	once	ASSPRDSYINSPLH
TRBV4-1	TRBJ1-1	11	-	ASSQERRTEAF
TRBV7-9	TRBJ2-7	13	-	ASSFLGQGATEQY
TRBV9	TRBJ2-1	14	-	ASSVTGGQGGNEQF